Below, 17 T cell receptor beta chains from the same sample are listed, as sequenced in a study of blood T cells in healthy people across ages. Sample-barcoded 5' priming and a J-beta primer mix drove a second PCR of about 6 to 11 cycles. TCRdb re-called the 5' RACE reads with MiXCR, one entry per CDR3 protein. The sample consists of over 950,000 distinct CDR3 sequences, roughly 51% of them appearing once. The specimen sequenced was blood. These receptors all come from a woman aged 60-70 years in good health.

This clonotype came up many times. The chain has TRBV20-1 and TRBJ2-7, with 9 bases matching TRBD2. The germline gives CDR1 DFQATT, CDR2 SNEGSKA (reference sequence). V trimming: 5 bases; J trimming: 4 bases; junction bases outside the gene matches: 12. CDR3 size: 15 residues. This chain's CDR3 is CSASRRLAAQYEQYF. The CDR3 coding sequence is TGCAGTGCTTCCCGAAGACTAGCGGCCCAATACGAGCAGTACTTC.

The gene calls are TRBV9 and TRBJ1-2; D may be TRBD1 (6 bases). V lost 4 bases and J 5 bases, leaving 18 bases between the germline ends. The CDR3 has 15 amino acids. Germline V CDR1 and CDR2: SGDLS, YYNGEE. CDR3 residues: CASSTQGTPVYGYTF. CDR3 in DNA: TGTGCCAGCAGCACTCAGGGGACACCAGTTTATGGCTACACCTTC.

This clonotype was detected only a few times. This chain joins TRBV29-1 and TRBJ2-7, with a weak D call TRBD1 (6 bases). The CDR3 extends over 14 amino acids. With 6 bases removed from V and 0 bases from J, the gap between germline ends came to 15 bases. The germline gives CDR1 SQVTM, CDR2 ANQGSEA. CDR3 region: CSVQGHSDSYEQYF. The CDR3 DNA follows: TGCAGCGTCCAGGGACATTCAGACTCCTACGAGCAGTACTTC.

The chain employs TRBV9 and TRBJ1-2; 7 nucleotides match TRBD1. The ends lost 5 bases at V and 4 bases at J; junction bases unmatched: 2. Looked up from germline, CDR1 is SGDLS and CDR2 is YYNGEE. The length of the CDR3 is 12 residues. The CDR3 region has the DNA TGTGCCAGCAGGGACAGGTCCTATGGCTACACCTTC. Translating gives CASRDRSYGYTF.

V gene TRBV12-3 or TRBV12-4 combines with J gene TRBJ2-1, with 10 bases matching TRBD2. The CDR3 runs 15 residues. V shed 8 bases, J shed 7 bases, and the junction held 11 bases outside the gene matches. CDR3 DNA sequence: TGTGCCAGCGCCGTAGCGGGAGGTGGTAATAATGAGCAGTTCTTC. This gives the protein CASAVAGGGNNEQFF.

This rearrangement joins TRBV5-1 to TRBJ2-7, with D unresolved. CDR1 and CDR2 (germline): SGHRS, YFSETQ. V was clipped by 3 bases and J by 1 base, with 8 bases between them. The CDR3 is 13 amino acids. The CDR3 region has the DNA TGCGCCAGCAGCTCGATCGATTCCTACGAGCAGTACTTC. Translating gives CASSSIDSYEQYF.

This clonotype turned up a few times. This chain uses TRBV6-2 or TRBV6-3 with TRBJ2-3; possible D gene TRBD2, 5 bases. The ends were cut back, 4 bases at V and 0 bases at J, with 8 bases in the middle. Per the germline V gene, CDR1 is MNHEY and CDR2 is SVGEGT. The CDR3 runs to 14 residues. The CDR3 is CASSSRGSTDTQYF. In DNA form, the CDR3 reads TGTGCCAGCAGTTCCCGGGGAAGCACAGATACGCAGTATTTT.

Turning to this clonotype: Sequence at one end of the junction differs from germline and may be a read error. CDR3 sequence: CTSSLQREGQETQYF. DNA for the CDR3: TGTACCAGCAGCCTTCAGCGGGAGGGCCAGGAGACCCAGTACTTC. The V gene is TRBV3-1, the J gene TRBJ2-7, with TRBD2 matching over 10 bases. The last part of the DNA fits TRBJ2-5 better; the J call may be wrong. The germline V gene has CDR1 LGHDT and CDR2 YNNKEL (reference sequence). CDR3 size: 15 residues.

The CDR3 protein is CASSTRTGQNIQYF. The DNA for the CDR3 is TGTGCCAGCAGCACCCGGACGGGTCAAAACATTCAGTACTTC. The chain employs TRBV7-9 and TRBJ2-4; D is unclear. Germline V gene sequence: CDR1 SEHNR, CDR2 FQNEAQ (reference sequence). Trimming left V 5 bases short and J 5 bases short, with 13 bases between. The CDR3 totals 14 residues.

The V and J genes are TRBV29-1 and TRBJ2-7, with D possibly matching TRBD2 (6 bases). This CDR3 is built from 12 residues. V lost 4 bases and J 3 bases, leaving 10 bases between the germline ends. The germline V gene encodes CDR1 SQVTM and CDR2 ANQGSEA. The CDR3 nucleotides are TGCAGCGTTGGGGTTAGCGGCTACGAGCAGTACTTC. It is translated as CSVGVSGYEQYF.

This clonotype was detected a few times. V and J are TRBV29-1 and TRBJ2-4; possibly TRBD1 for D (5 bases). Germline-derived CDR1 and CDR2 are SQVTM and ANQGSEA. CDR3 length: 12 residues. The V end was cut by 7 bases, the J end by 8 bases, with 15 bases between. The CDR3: CSGKVRGDIQYF. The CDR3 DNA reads TGCAGCGGGAAGGTTAGGGGTGACATTCAGTACTTC.

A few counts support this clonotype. DNA for the CDR3: TGTGCCAGCAGTTTAGGGGGAGGACCTACCTACAATGAGCAGTTCTTC. It encodes CASSLGGGPTYNEQFF. The chain joins TRBV27 to TRBJ2-1; perhaps TRBD2 as D (6 bases). In germline, CDR1 is MNHEY, CDR2 SMNVEV (reference sequence). The V end was cut by 2 bases, the J end by 2 bases, with 13 bases between. This CDR3 has 16 amino acids.

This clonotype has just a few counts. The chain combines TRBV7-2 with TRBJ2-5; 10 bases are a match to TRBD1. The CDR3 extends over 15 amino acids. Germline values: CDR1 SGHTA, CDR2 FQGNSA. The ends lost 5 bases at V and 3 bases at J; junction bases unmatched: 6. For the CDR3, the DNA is TGTGCCAGCAGCGCTCCCGGGACAGGGGAAGAGACCCAGTACTTC. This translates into CASSAPGTGEETQYF.

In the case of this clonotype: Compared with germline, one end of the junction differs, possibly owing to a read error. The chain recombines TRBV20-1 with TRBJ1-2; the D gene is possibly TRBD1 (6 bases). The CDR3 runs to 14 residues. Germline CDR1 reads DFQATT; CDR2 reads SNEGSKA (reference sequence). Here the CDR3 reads CSAGDLEGVSGYTF. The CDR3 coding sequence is TGCAGTGCTGGAGATCTGGAGGGGGTGAGTGGCTACACCTTC.

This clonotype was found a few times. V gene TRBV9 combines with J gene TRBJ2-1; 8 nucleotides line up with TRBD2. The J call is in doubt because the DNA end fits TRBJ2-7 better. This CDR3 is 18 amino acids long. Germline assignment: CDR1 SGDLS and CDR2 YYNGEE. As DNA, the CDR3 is TGTGCCAGCAGCGTAGACGTGACGGGACTAGAGCGGAACAATGAGCAGTACTTC. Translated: CASSVDVTGLERNNEQYF.

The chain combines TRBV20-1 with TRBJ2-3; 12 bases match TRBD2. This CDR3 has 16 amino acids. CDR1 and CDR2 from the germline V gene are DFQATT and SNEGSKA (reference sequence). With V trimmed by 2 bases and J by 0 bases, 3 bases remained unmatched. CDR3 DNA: TGCAGTGCTAGACCCGGACTAGCGGGAAGCACAGATACGCAGTATTTT. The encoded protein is CSARPGLAGSTDTQYF.

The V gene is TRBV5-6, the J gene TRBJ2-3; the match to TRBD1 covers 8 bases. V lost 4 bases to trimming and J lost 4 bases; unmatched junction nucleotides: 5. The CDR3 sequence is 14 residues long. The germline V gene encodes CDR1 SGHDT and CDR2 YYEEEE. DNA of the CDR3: TGTGCCAGCAGCCCGGACAGGGATTCAGATACGCAGTATTTT. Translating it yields CASSPDRDSDTQYF.